Listed below are T cell receptor beta chains from one sample, sequenced in a study of cytomegalovirus exposure and HLA in healthy donors. Libraries were prepared by immunoSEQ multiplex PCR; TCRdb keeps only in-frame clonotypes and omits some of them. The table includes 85,000 to 100,000 clones, about three quarters detected once. The sample taken for sequencing was PBMCs. These receptors came from a human donor in good health. Both conserved end residues are part of each CDR3. Each record gives: J gene, D gene, clone size, V gene, CDR3 protein, CDR3 DNA. A D gene is named only where the DNA matches it firmly. The size field is filled for only some rows; it gives once, few, many or a size class.

j_gene: TRBJ2-7
d_gene: TRBD1
abundance: once
v_gene: TRBV18
CDR3aa: CASSSRQGEEQYF
CDR3nt: TGTGCCAGCTCATCCCGACAGGGCGAGGAGCAGTACTTC

j_gene: TRBJ2-7
d_gene: .
abundance: .
v_gene: TRBV15
CDR3aa: CATSRATGTYEQYF
CDR3nt: TGTGCCACCAGCAGAGCTACAGGTACCTACGAGCAGTACTTC

j_gene: TRBJ1-4
d_gene: .
abundance: .
v_gene: TRBV27
CDR3aa: CASRREATNEKLFF
CDR3nt: TGTGCCAGCAGGAGGGAGGCGACTAATGAAAAACTGTTTTTT

j_gene: TRBJ2-7
d_gene: TRBD1
abundance: .
v_gene: TRBV9
CDR3aa: CASSATGAPYEQYF
CDR3nt: TGTGCCAGCAGCGCGACAGGGGCCCCCTACGAGCAGTACTTC

j_gene: TRBJ1-4
d_gene: TRBD1
abundance: .
v_gene: TRBV9
CDR3aa: CASSMRTGSNEKLFF
CDR3nt: TGTGCCAGCAGCATGCGGACAGGGTCTAATGAAAAACTGTTTTTT

j_gene: TRBJ1-4
d_gene: .
abundance: .
v_gene: TRBV19
CDR3aa: CASTNTGTRDKEKLFF
CDR3nt: TGTGCCAGTACTAATACCGGGACACGGGATAAGGAAAAACTGTTTTTT

j_gene: TRBJ2-3
d_gene: .
abundance: .
v_gene: TRBV6-5
CDR3aa: CASSLTGTARDTQYF
CDR3nt: TGTGCCAGCAGTCTCACTGGGACTGCGCGAGATACGCAGTATTTT

j_gene: TRBJ2-7
d_gene: TRBD1
abundance: once
v_gene: TRBV5-1
CDR3aa: CASSVGQVLRHEQYF
CDR3nt: TGCGCCAGCAGCGTAGGACAGGTCCTGAGGCACGAGCAGTACTTC

j_gene: TRBJ2-1
d_gene: .
abundance: few
v_gene: TRBV19
CDR3aa: CASSTTSTRGEQFF
CDR3nt: TGTGCCAGTAGTACAACTTCCACCAGGGGTGAGCAGTTCTTC

j_gene: TRBJ1-1
d_gene: .
abundance: medium-sized
v_gene: TRBV29-1
CDR3aa: CSVSGTGVTEAFF
CDR3nt: TGCAGCGTTAGTGGGACTGGGGTCACTGAAGCTTTCTTT

j_gene: TRBJ2-2
d_gene: .
abundance: .
v_gene: TRBV14
CDR3aa: CASRTGLVGELFF
CDR3nt: TGTGCCAGCAGAACAGGGTTGGTCGGGGAGCTGTTTTTT

j_gene: TRBJ2-7
d_gene: .
abundance: few
v_gene: TRBV5-1
CDR3aa: CASSLSGQVSRQYF
CDR3nt: TGCGCCAGCAGCTTGTCAGGCCAGGTGAGCAGGCAGTACTTC

j_gene: TRBJ2-1
d_gene: TRBD1
abundance: many
v_gene: TRBV11-2
CDR3aa: CASSLAGGWVEQFF
CDR3nt: TGTGCCAGCAGCTTAGCAGGGGGCTGGGTTGAGCAGTTCTTC

j_gene: TRBJ2-7
d_gene: .
abundance: .
v_gene: TRBV5-1
CDR3aa: CASSWSPSIYEQYF
CDR3nt: TGCGCCAGCAGCTGGTCACCATCGATCTACGAGCAGTACTTC

j_gene: TRBJ1-1
d_gene: .
abundance: few
v_gene: TRBV6-5
CDR3aa: CASRSQGFEAFF
CDR3nt: TGTGCCAGCAGATCACAGGGATTTGAAGCTTTCTTT

j_gene: TRBJ1-1
d_gene: .
abundance: .
v_gene: TRBV29-1
CDR3aa: CSVQPQGGTEAFF
CDR3nt: TGCAGCGTTCAACCACAGGGCGGTACTGAAGCTTTCTTT

j_gene: TRBJ2-1
d_gene: TRBD1
abundance: .
v_gene: TRBV6-5
CDR3aa: CASRGDSSEQFF
CDR3nt: TGTGCCAGCAGGGGGGACAGCTCCGAGCAGTTCTTC

j_gene: TRBJ2-7
d_gene: .
abundance: .
v_gene: TRBV4-2
CDR3aa: CASSPGRGTPYEQYF
CDR3nt: TGTGCCAGCAGCCCCGGTCGGGGGACCCCCTACGAGCAGTACTTC

j_gene: TRBJ1-2
d_gene: TRBD1
abundance: .
v_gene: TRBV25-1
CDR3aa: CASGAPDRVFGNYGYTF
CDR3nt: TGTGCCAGCGGGGCTCCAGACAGGGTCTTTGGCAACTATGGCTACACCTTC

j_gene: TRBJ2-5
d_gene: .
abundance: .
v_gene: TRBV27
CDR3aa: CASSSAGSQETQYF
CDR3nt: TGTGCCAGCAGTTCCGCGGGTAGCCAAGAGACCCAGTACTTC

j_gene: TRBJ1-4
d_gene: .
abundance: .
v_gene: TRBV30
CDR3aa: CAWSVLGDSQLFF
CDR3nt: TGTGCCTGGAGTGTGCTGGGCGACAGTCAACTGTTTTTT

j_gene: TRBJ2-2
d_gene: .
abundance: .
v_gene: TRBV19
CDR3aa: CASRVGGELFF
CDR3nt: TGTGCCAGTAGAGTCGGCGGGGAGCTGTTTTTT

j_gene: TRBJ2-3
d_gene: .
abundance: .
v_gene: TRBV5-4
CDR3aa: CASSLGQTSTDTQYF
CDR3nt: TGTGCCAGCAGCTTGGGTCAGACAAGCACAGATACGCAGTATTTT

j_gene: TRBJ1-1
d_gene: TRBD1
abundance: .
v_gene: TRBV4-3
CDR3aa: CASSQNAGGTEAFF
CDR3nt: TGCGCCAGCAGCCAAAACGCAGGGGGCACTGAAGCTTTCTTT

j_gene: TRBJ2-7
d_gene: .
abundance: .
v_gene: TRBV13
CDR3aa: CASSTRDSRSFGEQYF
CDR3nt: TGTGCCAGCAGCACCCGGGACTCCCGTAGTTTTGGCGAGCAGTACTTC

j_gene: TRBJ2-4
d_gene: .
abundance: .
v_gene: TRBV25-1
CDR3aa: CASTRGNIQYF
CDR3nt: TGTGCCAGCACCCGGGGGAACATTCAGTACTTC

j_gene: TRBJ2-7
d_gene: .
abundance: .
v_gene: TRBV27
CDR3aa: CASRRQVTYEQYF
CDR3nt: TGTGCCAGCCGGAGACAGGTGACCTACGAGCAGTACTTC

j_gene: TRBJ1-4
d_gene: .
abundance: .
v_gene: TRBV11-2
CDR3aa: CASSPSSASLATNEKLFF
CDR3nt: TGTGCCAGCAGCCCTAGTTCGGCCAGCCTAGCAACTAATGAAAAACTGTTTTTT

j_gene: TRBJ2-7
d_gene: .
abundance: once
v_gene: TRBV2
CDR3aa: CASSLDSLSVLGEQYF
CDR3nt: TGTGCCAGCAGCTTGGACAGCCTCAGTGTTTTGGGGGAGCAGTACTTC

j_gene: TRBJ2-5
d_gene: TRBD2
abundance: .
v_gene: TRBV14
CDR3aa: CASSPKGTRWETQYF
CDR3nt: TGTGCCAGCAGCCCGAAGGGGACTAGATGGGAGACCCAGTACTTC

j_gene: TRBJ2-7
d_gene: TRBD1
abundance: .
v_gene: TRBV6-1
CDR3aa: CASSPGTAYEQYF
CDR3nt: TGTGCCAGCAGCCCCGGGACAGCCTACGAGCAGTACTTC

j_gene: TRBJ1-1
d_gene: .
abundance: few
v_gene: TRBV5-1
CDR3aa: CASSRGATVFF
CDR3nt: TGCGCCAGCAGCCGGGGGGCGACAGTTTTCTTT

j_gene: TRBJ1-1
d_gene: TRBD1
abundance: .
v_gene: TRBV5-1
CDR3aa: CASSLDRGVPEAFF
CDR3nt: TGCGCCAGCAGCTTGGACAGGGGAGTTCCTGAAGCTTTCTTT

j_gene: TRBJ1-4
d_gene: TRBD1
abundance: .
v_gene: TRBV9
CDR3aa: CASSVVSSGQGTEKLFF
CDR3nt: TGTGCCAGCAGCGTAGTGTCGTCTGGACAGGGGACGGAAAAACTGTTTTTT

j_gene: TRBJ2-3
d_gene: TRBD2
abundance: .
v_gene: TRBV5-1
CDR3aa: CASRLLAGADTQYF
CDR3nt: TGCGCCAGCAGACTTTTAGCGGGGGCGGATACGCAGTATTTT

j_gene: TRBJ2-1
d_gene: TRBD1
abundance: few
v_gene: TRBV29-1
CDR3aa: CSAGQRNEQFF
CDR3nt: TGCAGCGCGGGACAGCGAAATGAGCAGTTCTTC

j_gene: TRBJ1-2
d_gene: TRBD1
abundance: .
v_gene: TRBV7-2
CDR3aa: CASSPGQGNGYTF
CDR3nt: TGTGCCAGCAGCCCAGGACAGGGGAACGGCTACACCTTC

j_gene: TRBJ1-1
d_gene: .
abundance: many
v_gene: TRBV19
CDR3aa: CASSRQNTEAFF
CDR3nt: TGTGCCAGTAGTAGACAGAACACTGAAGCTTTCTTT

j_gene: TRBJ2-7
d_gene: TRBD1
abundance: .
v_gene: TRBV12-5
CDR3aa: CASQRDRGLYEQYF
CDR3nt: TGTGCTAGTCAGAGGGACAGGGGGCTTTACGAGCAGTACTTC

j_gene: TRBJ1-2
d_gene: TRBD1
abundance: .
v_gene: TRBV19
CDR3aa: CASSPGTGLDGYTF
CDR3nt: TGTGCCAGTAGTCCAGGGACAGGGCTGGATGGCTACACCTTC

j_gene: TRBJ2-5
d_gene: TRBD1
abundance: .
v_gene: TRBV2
CDR3aa: CASSEALLGTENQETQYF
CDR3nt: TGTGCCAGCAGTGAAGCGCTTCTTGGGACAGAAAACCAAGAGACCCAGTACTTC

j_gene: TRBJ1-1
d_gene: TRBD1
abundance: .
v_gene: TRBV6-6
CDR3aa: CASSPRDRGDTEAFF
CDR3nt: TGTGCCAGCAGTCCCCGGGACAGAGGAGACACTGAAGCTTTCTTT

j_gene: TRBJ2-1
d_gene: .
abundance: .
v_gene: TRBV9
CDR3aa: CASSLRGLVNEQFF
CDR3nt: TGTGCCAGCAGCCTCCGCGGACTCGTGAATGAGCAGTTCTTC

j_gene: TRBJ2-7
d_gene: TRBD2
abundance: .
v_gene: TRBV10-3
CDR3aa: CAIRMSGGRPDLGEQYF
CDR3nt: TGTGCCATCAGAATGAGCGGGGGCAGACCTGACCTAGGGGAGCAGTACTTC

j_gene: TRBJ2-2
d_gene: .
abundance: many
v_gene: TRBV5-4
CDR3aa: CASSSQEDTGELFF
CDR3nt: TGTGCCAGCAGCTCTCAGGAGGACACCGGGGAGCTGTTTTTT

j_gene: TRBJ2-3
d_gene: .
abundance: .
v_gene: TRBV14
CDR3aa: CASSQGAVYTDTQYF
CDR3nt: TGTGCCAGCAGCCAAGGCGCGGTTTACACAGATACGCAGTATTTT

j_gene: TRBJ2-3
d_gene: .
abundance: .
v_gene: TRBV7-8
CDR3aa: CASRSPSTDTQYF
CDR3nt: TGTGCCAGCCGCTCCCCTAGCACAGATACGCAGTATTTT

j_gene: TRBJ1-4
d_gene: .
abundance: few
v_gene: TRBV14
CDR3aa: CASRRTGEANEKLFF
CDR3nt: TGTGCCAGCAGAAGAACGGGGGAGGCTAATGAAAAACTGTTTTTT

j_gene: TRBJ2-3
d_gene: TRBD2
abundance: .
v_gene: TRBV6-6
CDR3aa: CASSYSNSGIADTQYF
CDR3nt: TGTGCCAGCAGTTACTCGAATAGCGGGATCGCAGATACGCAGTATTTT

j_gene: TRBJ2-7
d_gene: TRBD1
abundance: few
v_gene: TRBV10-3
CDR3aa: CAISDRQGKSSYEQYF
CDR3nt: TGTGCCATCAGTGACCGACAGGGGAAGAGCTCCTACGAGCAGTACTTC

j_gene: TRBJ1-5
d_gene: .
abundance: many
v_gene: TRBV2
CDR3aa: CASSPEGLSNQPQHF
CDR3nt: TGTGCCAGCAGCCCAGAGGGTTTAAGCAATCAGCCCCAGCATTTT

j_gene: TRBJ2-1
d_gene: TRBD1
abundance: few
v_gene: TRBV5-5
CDR3aa: CASSSPGTGAYNEQFF
CDR3nt: TGTGCCAGCAGCTCCCCAGGGACAGGGGCCTACAATGAGCAGTTCTTC

j_gene: TRBJ1-6
d_gene: .
abundance: .
v_gene: TRBV30
CDR3aa: CAWSVSRINSPLHF
CDR3nt: TGTGCCTGGAGTGTATCCCGTATCAATTCACCCCTCCACTTT

j_gene: TRBJ1-2
d_gene: TRBD1
abundance: .
v_gene: TRBV7-9
CDR3aa: CASSLAGGQAYGYTF
CDR3nt: TGTGCCAGCAGCTTAGCGGGGGGACAGGCCTATGGCTACACCTTC

j_gene: TRBJ2-5
d_gene: TRBD2
abundance: .
v_gene: TRBV29-1
CDR3aa: CSVGAGGGETQYF
CDR3nt: TGCAGCGTAGGCGCGGGGGGCGGAGAGACCCAGTACTTC